The source of this T cell receptor (beta chain) is a study of blood T cells in healthy people across ages. Investigators took roughly 9.5 milliliters of peripheral blood from every donor. This CDR3 region has 14 residues. Germline lookup yields CDR1 SGHRS and CDR2 YFSETQ. V lost 7 bases to trimming and J lost 1 base, with 12 bases between them. The second PCR ran roughly 6 to 11 cycles with a sample-barcoded 5' primer and J-beta primers. Using its own MiXCR run on the 5' RACE reads, TCRdb lists one record per CDR3 protein. The table records about 720,000 distinct CDR3 sequences, about 20% of them present only once. Overall study findings and caveats: Investigators viewed diversity estimates from one million T cells as underestimates, the study reported.

Of note for this clonotype: Its antigen is not identified.

Specimen: blood. V is TRBV5-1 and J is TRBJ2-1; D possibly corresponds to TRBD1 (7 bases). This clonotype was sampled from a man between 70 and 80 years old in good health. The CDR3 sequence: CASGGTASYNEQFF. CDR3 in DNA: TGCGCCAGCGGCGGGACAGCTTCCTACAATGAGCAGTTCTTC.